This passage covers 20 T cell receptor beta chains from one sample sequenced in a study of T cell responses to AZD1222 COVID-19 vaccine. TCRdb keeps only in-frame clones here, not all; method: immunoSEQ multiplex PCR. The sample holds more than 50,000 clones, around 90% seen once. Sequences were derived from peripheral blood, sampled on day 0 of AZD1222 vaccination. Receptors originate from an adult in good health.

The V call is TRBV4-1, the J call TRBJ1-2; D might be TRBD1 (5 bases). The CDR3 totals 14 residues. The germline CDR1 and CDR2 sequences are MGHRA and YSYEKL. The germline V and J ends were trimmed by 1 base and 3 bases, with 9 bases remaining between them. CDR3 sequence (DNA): TGCGCCAGCAGCCAAGCCACAGGTCACTATGGCTACACCTTC. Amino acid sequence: CASSQATGHYGYTF.

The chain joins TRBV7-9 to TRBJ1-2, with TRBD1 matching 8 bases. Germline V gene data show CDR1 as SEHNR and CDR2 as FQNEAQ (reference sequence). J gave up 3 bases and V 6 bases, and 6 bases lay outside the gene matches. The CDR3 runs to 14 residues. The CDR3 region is CASRNDRGDYGYTF. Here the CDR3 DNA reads TGTGCCAGCAGAAACGACAGGGGAGACTATGGCTACACCTTC.

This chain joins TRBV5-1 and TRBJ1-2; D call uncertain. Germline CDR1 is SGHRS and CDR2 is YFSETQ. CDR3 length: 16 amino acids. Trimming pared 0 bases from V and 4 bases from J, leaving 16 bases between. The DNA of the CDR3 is TGCGCCAGCAGCTTGGAGTCAGCCCAACGCCTCTATGGCTACACCTTC. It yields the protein CASSLESAQRLYGYTF.

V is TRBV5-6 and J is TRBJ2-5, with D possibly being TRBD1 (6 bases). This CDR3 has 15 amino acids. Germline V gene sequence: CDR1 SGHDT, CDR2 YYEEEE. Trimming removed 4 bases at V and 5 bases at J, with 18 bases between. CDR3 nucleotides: TGTGCCAGCAGCGCTGGTGGGCAGGGGTGGGAGACCCAGTACTTC. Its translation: CASSAGGQGWETQYF.

The CDR3 region has the DNA TGTGCCAGCAGCCAAGATTTATGGGGGGCTAAAAACATTCAGTACTTC. Its protein product is CASSQDLWGAKNIQYF. This chain uses TRBV3-1 (or the pseudogene TRBV3-2) with TRBJ2-4; D is perhaps TRBD1 or TRBD2 (6 bases each). The germline V gene has CDR1 LGHDT and CDR2 YNNKEL (reference sequence). CDR3 length: 16 amino acids. Trimming took off 0 bases at V and 4 bases at J, with 13 bases between the two ends.

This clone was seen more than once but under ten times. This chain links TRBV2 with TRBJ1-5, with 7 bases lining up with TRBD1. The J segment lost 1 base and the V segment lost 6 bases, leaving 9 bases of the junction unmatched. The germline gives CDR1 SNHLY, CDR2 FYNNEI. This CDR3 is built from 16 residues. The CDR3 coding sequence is TGTGCCAGCAGCCGGGACAGAAGGGCCAGCAATCAGCCCCAGCATTTT. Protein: CASSRDRRASNQPQHF.

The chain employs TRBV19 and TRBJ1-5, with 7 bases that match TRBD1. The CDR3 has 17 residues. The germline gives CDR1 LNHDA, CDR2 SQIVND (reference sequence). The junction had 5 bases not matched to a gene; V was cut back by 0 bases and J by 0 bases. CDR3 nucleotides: TGTGCCAGTAGTATAGACACCGGGACAGATAGCAATCAGCCCCAGCATTTT. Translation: CASSIDTGTDSNQPQHF. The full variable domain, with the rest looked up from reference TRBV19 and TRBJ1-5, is DGGITQSPKYLFRKEGQNVTLSCEQNLNHDAMYWYRQDPGQGLRLIYYSQIVNDFQKGDIAEGYSVSREKKESFPLTVTSAQKNPTAFYLCASSIDTGTDSNQPQHFGDGTRLSIL.

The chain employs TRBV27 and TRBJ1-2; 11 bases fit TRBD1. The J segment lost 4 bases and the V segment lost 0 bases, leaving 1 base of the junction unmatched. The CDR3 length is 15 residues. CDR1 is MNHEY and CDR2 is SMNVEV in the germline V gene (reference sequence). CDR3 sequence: CASSLSGTGGYGYTF. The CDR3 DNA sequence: TGTGCCAGCAGTTTATCGGGGACAGGGGGCTATGGCTACACCTTC.

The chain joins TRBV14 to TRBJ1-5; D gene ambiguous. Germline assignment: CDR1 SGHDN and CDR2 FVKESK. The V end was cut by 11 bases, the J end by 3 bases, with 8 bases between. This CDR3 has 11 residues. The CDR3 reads CAHPPNQPQHF. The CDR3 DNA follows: TGTGCCCACCCCCCCAATCAGCCCCAGCATTTT.

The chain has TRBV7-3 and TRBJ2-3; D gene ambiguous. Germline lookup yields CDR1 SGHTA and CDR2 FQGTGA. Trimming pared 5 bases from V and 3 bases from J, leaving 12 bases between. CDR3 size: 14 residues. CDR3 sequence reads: CASSPAVGTDTQYF. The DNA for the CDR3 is TGTGCCAGCAGCCCGGCGGTGGGAACAGATACGCAGTATTTT.

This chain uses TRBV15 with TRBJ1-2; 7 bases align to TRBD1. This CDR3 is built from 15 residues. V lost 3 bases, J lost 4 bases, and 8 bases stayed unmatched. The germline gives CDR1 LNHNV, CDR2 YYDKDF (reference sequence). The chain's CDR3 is CATSRSETGTYGYTF. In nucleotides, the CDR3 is TGTGCCACCAGCAGGAGTGAGACAGGGACCTATGGCTACACCTTC.

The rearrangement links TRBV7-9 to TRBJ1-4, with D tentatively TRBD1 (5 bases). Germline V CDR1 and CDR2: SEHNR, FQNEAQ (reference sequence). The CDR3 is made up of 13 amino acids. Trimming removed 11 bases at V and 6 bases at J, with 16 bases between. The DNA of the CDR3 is TGTGCCGAGGGCGGGGCACGCCATGAAAAACTGTTTTTT. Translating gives CAEGGARHEKLFF.

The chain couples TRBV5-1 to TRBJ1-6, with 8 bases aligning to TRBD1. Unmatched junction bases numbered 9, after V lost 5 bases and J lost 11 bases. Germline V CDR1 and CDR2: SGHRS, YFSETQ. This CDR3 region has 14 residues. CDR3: CASSDGQGRPPLHF. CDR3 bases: TGCGCCAGCAGTGATGGACAGGGACGGCCACCCCTCCACTTT.

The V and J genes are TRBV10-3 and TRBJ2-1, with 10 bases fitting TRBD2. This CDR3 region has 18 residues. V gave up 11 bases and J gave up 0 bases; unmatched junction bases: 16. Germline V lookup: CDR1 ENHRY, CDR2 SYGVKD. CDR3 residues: CAASSGSGGPSSYNEQFF. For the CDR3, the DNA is TGTGCCGCTTCTAGTGGTAGCGGGGGGCCGAGCTCCTACAATGAGCAGTTCTTC.

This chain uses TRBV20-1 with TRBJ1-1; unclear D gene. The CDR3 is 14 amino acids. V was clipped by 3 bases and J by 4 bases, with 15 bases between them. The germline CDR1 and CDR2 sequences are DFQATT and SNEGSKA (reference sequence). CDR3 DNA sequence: TGCAGTGCTAGTCGGGCGGGAGGGTTCACTGAAGCTTTCTTT. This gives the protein CSASRAGGFTEAFF.

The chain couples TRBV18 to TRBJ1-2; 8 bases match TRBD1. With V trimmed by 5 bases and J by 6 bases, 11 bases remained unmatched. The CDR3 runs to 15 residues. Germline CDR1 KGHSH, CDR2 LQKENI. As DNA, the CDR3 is TGTGCCAGCTCAGCTGGACAGGGTGGTGAGGATGGCTACACCTTC. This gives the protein CASSAGQGGEDGYTF.

The CDR3 loop is CAWARQGEGGYTF. DNA of the CDR3: TGTGCCTGGGCCAGACAGGGTGAGGGAGGCTACACCTTC. The rearrangement uses TRBV30 and TRBJ1-2; 7 bases agree with TRBD1. The germline CDR1 and CDR2 sequences are GTSNPN and SVGIG (reference sequence). This CDR3 comprises 13 residues. With V trimmed by 5 bases and J by 8 bases, 11 bases remained unmatched.

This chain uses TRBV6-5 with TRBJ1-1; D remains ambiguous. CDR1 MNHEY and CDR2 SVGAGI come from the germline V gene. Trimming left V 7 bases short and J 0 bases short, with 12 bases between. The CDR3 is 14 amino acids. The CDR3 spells CASNPGQLNTEAFF. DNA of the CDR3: TGTGCCAGCAACCCCGGGCAGTTGAACACTGAAGCTTTCTTT.

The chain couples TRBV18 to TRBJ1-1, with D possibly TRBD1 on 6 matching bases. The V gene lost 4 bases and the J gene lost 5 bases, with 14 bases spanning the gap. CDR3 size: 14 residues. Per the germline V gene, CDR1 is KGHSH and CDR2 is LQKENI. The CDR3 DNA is TGTGCCAGCTCACTGGGACGGCAGGGGACTGAAGCTTTCTTT. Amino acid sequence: CASSLGRQGTEAFF.

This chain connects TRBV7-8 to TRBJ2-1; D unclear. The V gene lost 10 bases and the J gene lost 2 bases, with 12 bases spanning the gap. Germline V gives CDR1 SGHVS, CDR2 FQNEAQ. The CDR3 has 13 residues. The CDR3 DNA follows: TGTGCCACCGGGCGAGGCACCTACAATGAGCAGTTCTTC. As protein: CATGRGTYNEQFF.